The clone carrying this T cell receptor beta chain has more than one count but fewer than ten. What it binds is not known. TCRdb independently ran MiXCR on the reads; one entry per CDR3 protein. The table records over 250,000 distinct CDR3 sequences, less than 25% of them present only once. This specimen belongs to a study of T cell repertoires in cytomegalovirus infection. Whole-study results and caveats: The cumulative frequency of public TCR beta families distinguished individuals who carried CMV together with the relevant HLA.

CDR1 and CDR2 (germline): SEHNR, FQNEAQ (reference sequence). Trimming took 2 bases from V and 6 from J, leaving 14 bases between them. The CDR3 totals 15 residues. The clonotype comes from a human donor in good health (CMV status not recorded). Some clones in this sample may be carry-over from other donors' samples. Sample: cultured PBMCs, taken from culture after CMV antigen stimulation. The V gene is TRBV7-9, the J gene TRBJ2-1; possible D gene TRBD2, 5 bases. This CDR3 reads CASSLSSGAANEQFF. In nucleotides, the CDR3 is TGTGCCAGCAGCTTATCAAGCGGAGCTGCCAATGAGCAGTTCTTC.